Each of the 2 T cell receptor beta chains below was sequenced from the same sample in a study of control samples from healthy donors and cancer patients. Sequenced by immunoSEQ multiplex PCR; TCRdb stores in-frame clones only, minus some. The data show about 180,000 clones, about 90% seen once. Sequenced material: blood. These receptors all stem from a woman in her forties or fifties in good health.

J is TRBJ1-1 and V is TRBV5-6; TRBD1 might be the D (6 bases). Germline-derived CDR1 and CDR2 are SGHDT and YYEEEE. Trimming pared 3 bases from V and 4 bases from J, leaving 19 bases between. The CDR3 has 16 residues. CDR3 sequence: CASSYGIGQGITEAFF. In nucleotides, the CDR3 is TGTGCCAGCAGCTACGGGATAGGGCAGGGGATCACTGAAGCTTTCTTT.

The chain links TRBV10-3 to TRBJ1-1, with D maybe TRBD1 (5 bases). CDR1 ENHRY and CDR2 SYGVKD come from the germline V gene. V lost 4 bases to trimming and J lost 0 bases, with 9 bases between them. The CDR3 has 14 amino acids. This CDR3 is CAISGQRMNTEAFF. The CDR3 DNA is TGTGCCATCAGTGGACAGAGAATGAACACTGAAGCTTTCTTT.